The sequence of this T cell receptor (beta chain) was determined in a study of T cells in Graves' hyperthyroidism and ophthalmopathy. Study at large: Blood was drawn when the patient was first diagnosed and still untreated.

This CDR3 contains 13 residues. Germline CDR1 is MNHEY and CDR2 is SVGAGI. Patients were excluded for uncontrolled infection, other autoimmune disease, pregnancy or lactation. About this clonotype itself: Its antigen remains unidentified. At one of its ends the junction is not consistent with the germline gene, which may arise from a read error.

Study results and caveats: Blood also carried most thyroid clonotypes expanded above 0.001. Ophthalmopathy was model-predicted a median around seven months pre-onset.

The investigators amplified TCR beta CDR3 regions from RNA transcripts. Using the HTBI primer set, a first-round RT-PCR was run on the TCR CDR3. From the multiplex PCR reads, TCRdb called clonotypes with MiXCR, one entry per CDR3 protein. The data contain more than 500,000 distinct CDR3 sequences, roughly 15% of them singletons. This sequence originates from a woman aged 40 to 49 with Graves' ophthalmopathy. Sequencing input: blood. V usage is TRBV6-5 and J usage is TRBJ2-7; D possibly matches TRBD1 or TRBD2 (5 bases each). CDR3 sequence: CASSYSGTAETHF. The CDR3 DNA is TGTGCCAGCAGTTACTCCGGGACGGCAGAAACCCACTTC.